This T cell receptor (beta chain) was sequenced in a study of cytomegalovirus exposure and HLA in healthy donors. Study-wide results and caveats: Confirmation was obtained in vitro that three CMV-associated chains are specific for CMV antigens. The classifier, whose performance was assessed in both the original and validation cohorts, reportedly diagnosed cytomegalovirus status with high specificity and sensitivity.

V gave up 2 bases and J gave up 7 bases; unmatched junction bases: 10. The germline V gene encodes CDR1 SGHDN and CDR2 FVKESK. The CDR3 extends over 16 amino acids. This clone has just one count. As yet, its antigen is unknown. PCR employed 60 Vbeta and 13 Jbeta primers. In the source study's methods: Later reanalysis found about 80 million unique TCR beta chains, some 10 million of them shared. The data were produced by immunoSEQ multiplex PCR, yet TCRdb's version contains in-frame clones alone and is incomplete. V, J and clone size were drawn from that table, and D and trimming were deduced from the DNA. Among some 140,000 clones listed, roughly three quarters were seen once.

This chain uses TRBV14 with TRBJ2-2; TRBD2 aligns across 7 bases. The TCR was taken from a man aged 25-45 years in good health and CMV-seropositive. Sequencing input: PBMCs. The CDR3 sequence: CASSQSIPGGYGELFF. The DNA for the CDR3 is TGTGCCAGCAGCCAAAGTATCCCCGGGGGGTACGGGGAGCTGTTTTTT.